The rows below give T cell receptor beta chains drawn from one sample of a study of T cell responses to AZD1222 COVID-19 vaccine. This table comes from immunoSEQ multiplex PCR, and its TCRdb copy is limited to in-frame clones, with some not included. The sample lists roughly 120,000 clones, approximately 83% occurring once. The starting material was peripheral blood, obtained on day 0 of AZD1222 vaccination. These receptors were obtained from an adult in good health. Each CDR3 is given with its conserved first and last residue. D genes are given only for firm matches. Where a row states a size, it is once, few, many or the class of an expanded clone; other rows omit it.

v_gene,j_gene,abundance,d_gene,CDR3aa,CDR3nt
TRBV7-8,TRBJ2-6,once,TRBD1,CASSKPGQSSGANVLTF,TGTGCCAGCAGCAAACCGGGACAGAGCTCTGGGGCCAACGTCCTGACTTTC
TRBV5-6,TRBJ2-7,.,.,CASSFGGRAYEQYF,TGTGCCAGCAGCTTTGGGGGCAGGGCCTACGAGCAGTACTTC
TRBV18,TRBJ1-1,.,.,CASSSRQKAFF,TGTGCCAGCTCATCTCGACAGAAAGCTTTCTTT
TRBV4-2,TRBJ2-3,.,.,CASSQEATPDTQYF,TGTGCCAGCAGCCAAGAAGCTACTCCAGATACGCAGTATTTT
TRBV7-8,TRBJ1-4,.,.,CASSLNGGREKLFF,TGTGCCAGCAGCTTAAATGGGGGACGGGAAAAACTGTTTTTT
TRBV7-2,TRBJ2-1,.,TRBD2,CASRSGGTNNEQFF,TGTGCCAGCCGGAGCGGGGGGACGAACAATGAGCAGTTCTTC
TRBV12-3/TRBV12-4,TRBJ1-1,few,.,CASSPSLNTEAFF,TGTGCCAGCAGTCCCAGCTTGAACACTGAAGCTTTCTTT
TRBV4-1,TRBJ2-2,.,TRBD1,CASRITPGQGSGELFF,TGCGCCAGCAGAATAACTCCGGGACAGGGGTCCGGGGAGCTGTTTTTT
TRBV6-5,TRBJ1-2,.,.,CASSYSGGLYGYTF,TGTGCCAGCAGTTACTCGGGCGGACTATATGGCTACACCTTC
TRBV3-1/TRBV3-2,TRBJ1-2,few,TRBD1,CASSQGPGGISPYGYTF,TGTGCCAGCAGCCAAGGACCAGGGGGGATCAGCCCCTATGGCTACACCTTC
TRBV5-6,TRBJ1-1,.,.,CASSGAGTLNTEAFF,TGTGCCAGCAGCGGAGCCGGGACTTTGAACACTGAAGCTTTCTTT
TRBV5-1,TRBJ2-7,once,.,CASSSRGDDEQYF,TGCGCCAGCAGCTCGAGGGGTGACGACGAGCAGTACTTC
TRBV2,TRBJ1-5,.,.,CASRAIDHSNQPQHF,TGTGCCAGCAGAGCCATCGACCATAGCAATCAGCCCCAGCATTTT
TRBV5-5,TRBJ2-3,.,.,CASSYYKADTQYF,TGTGCCAGCAGCTACTATAAGGCGGATACGCAGTATTTT
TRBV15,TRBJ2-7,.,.,CATSRYGTVSSYEQYF,TGTGCCACCAGCAGATACGGGACGGTTAGCTCCTACGAGCAGTACTTC
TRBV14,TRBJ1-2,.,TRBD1,CASSLNRGRSYGYTF,TGTGCCAGCAGCCTAAACAGGGGTCGGAGCTATGGCTACACCTTC
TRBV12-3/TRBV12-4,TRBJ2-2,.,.,CASSPSGELFF,TGTGCCAGCAGTCCCTCCGGGGAGCTGTTTTTT
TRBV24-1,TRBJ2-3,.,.,CATTPSRGGADTQYF,TGTGCCACCACCCCGAGCAGGGGGGGCGCAGATACGCAGTATTTT
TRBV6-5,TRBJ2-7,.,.,CASSYPSAAAYEQYF,TGTGCCAGCAGTTACCCGTCAGCCGCAGCCTACGAGCAGTACTTC
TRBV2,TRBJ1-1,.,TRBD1,CASSVQGSTEAFF,TGTGCCAGCAGTGTACAGGGGAGCACTGAAGCTTTCTTT
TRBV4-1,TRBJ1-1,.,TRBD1,CASSQRRDSNTEAFF,TGCGCCAGCAGCCAACGCCGGGACAGTAACACTGAAGCTTTCTTT
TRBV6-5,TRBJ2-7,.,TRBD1,CASSYSGQWGSYEQYF,TGTGCCAGCAGTTACTCGGGACAGTGGGGCTCCTACGAGCAGTACTTC
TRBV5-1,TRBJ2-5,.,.,CASSQGRAETQYF,TGCGCCAGCAGCCAAGGGCGGGCGGAGACCCAGTACTTC
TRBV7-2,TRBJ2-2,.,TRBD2,CASSLARGFAGELFF,TGTGCCAGCAGCTTAGCGCGGGGGTTCGCCGGGGAGCTGTTTTTT
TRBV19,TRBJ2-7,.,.,CATKPGQLYGEQYF,TGTGCCACCAAGCCGGGGCAGCTTTACGGCGAGCAGTACTTC
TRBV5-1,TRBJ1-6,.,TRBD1,CASSPGTGLSPLHF,TGCGCCAGCAGCCCCGGGACAGGGTTATCACCCCTCCACTTT
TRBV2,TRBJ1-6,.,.,CATSMEKSYNSPLHF,TGTGCCACCAGTATGGAAAAGTCCTATAATTCACCCCTCCACTTT
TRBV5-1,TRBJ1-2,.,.,CASSLNNLGYTF,TGCGCCAGCAGCTTGAACAATCTTGGCTACACCTTC
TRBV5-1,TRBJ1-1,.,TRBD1,CASSFQGQPSDTEAFF,TGCGCCAGCAGCTTCCAGGGACAGCCCTCGGACACTGAAGCTTTCTTT
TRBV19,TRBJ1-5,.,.,CASSIDGRKSNSNQPQHF,TGTGCCAGTAGTATCGACGGAAGAAAGTCCAATAGCAATCAGCCCCAGCATTTT
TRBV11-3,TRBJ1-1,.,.,CASSFQQNTEAFF,TGTGCCAGCAGCTTTCAACAGAACACTGAAGCTTTCTTT
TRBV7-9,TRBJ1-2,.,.,CASSPRDGGLINYGYTF,TGTGCCAGCAGTCCTCGGGATGGAGGACTGATCAACTATGGCTACACCTTC
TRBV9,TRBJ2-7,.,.,CASSVGGYEQYF,TGTGCCAGCAGCGTAGGGGGCTACGAGCAGTACTTC
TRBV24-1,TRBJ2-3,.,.,CATSDFADTQYF,TGTGCCACCAGTGATTTCGCCGATACGCAGTATTTT
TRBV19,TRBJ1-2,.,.,CASSCGSICGYTF,TGTGCCAGTAGTTGTGGCAGTATCTGTGGCTACACCTTC
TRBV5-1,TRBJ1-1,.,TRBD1,CASSLALDRGWSTEAFF,TGCGCCAGCAGCTTGGCCCTGGACAGGGGTTGGAGCACTGAAGCTTTCTTT
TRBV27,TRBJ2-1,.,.,CASSFSRGTYNEQFF,TGTGCCAGCAGTTTTAGCAGGGGAACCTACAATGAGCAGTTCTTC
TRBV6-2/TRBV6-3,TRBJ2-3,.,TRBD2,CASSYPPMAGDKPDTQYF,TGTGCCAGCAGTTACCCACCTATGGCGGGAGATAAGCCAGATACGCAGTATTTT
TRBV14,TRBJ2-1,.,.,CASRYGGSYNEQFF,TGTGCCAGCAGGTACGGAGGGTCCTACAATGAGCAGTTCTTC
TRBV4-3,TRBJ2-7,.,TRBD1,CASSQDGQGAYEQYF,TGCGCCAGCAGCCAAGACGGACAGGGGGCCTACGAGCAGTACTTC
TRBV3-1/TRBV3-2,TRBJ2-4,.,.,CASSQGRVSKNIQYF,TGTGCCAGCAGCCAAGGGAGGGTTAGCAAAAACATTCAGTACTTC
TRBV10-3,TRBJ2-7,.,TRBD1,CAISGDRGLLYEQYF,TGTGCCATCAGCGGGGACAGGGGGCTTCTCTACGAGCAGTACTTC
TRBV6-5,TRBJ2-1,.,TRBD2,CASSRTSRYNEQFF,TGTGCCAGCAGTCGGACTAGCCGTTACAATGAGCAGTTCTTC
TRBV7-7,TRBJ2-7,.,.,CASSLETGYEQYF,TGTGCCAGCAGCTTAGAGACAGGCTACGAGCAGTACTTC
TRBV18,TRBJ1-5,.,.,CASSPPSPGYSNQPQHF,TGTGCCAGCTCACCACCGTCGCCGGGTTATAGCAATCAGCCCCAGCATTTT
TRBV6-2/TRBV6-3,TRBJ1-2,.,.,CASSHRQRANYGYTF,TGTGCCAGCAGTCACCGACAGAGAGCTAACTATGGCTACACCTTC
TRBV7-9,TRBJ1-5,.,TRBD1,CASSQTGGNQPQHF,TGTGCCAGCAGCCAGACAGGGGGCAATCAGCCCCAGCATTTT
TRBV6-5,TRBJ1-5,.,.,CASITTPFGNQPQHF,TGTGCCAGCATAACAACACCCTTTGGCAATCAGCCCCAGCATTTT
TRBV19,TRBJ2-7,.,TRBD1,CASSSLRDRYYEQYF,TGTGCCAGTAGTTCCCTAAGGGACAGATACTACGAGCAGTACTTC
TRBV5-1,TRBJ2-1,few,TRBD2,CASSLGGLAPDNEQFF,TGCGCCAGCAGCTTGGGGGGACTAGCGCCTGACAATGAGCAGTTCTTC
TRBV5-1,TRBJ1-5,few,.,CASSWDGNQPQHF,TGCGCCAGCAGCTGGGACGGTAATCAGCCCCAGCATTTT
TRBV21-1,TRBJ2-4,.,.,CATSGLAGAKNIQYF,TGTGCCACCTCTGGACTAGCGGGAGCCAAAAACATTCAGTACTTC
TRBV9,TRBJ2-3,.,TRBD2,CASSNSGRARGTDTQYF,TGTGCCAGCAGCAATAGCGGGAGGGCCAGGGGCACAGATACGCAGTATTTT
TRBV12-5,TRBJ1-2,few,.,CASGSGGGLYGYTF,TGTGCTAGTGGTTCCGGGGGGGGACTTTATGGCTACACCTTC
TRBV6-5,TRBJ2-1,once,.,CASSPPGLNEQFF,TGTGCCAGCAGTCCCCCGGGACTGAATGAGCAGTTCTTC
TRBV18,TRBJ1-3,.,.,CASSPGTGNTIYF,TGTGCCAGCTCACCAGGGACTGGAAACACCATATATTTT
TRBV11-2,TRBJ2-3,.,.,CASSLDGFSTDTQYF,TGTGCCAGCAGCTTAGACGGGTTTAGCACAGATACGCAGTATTTT